This T cell receptor beta chain was sequenced during a study of CD4 T cells in relation to SARS-CoV-2 and coronaviruses. The assay was immunoSEQ multiplex PCR, and TCRdb's table has in-frame clones only and misses some. The sample lists approximately 64,000 clones, about 94% occurring once. Before the COVID-19 pandemic, during about 2011-2019, CD4+ T cells were taken from unexposed donors. Study-level points and caveats: Samples before the pandemic and after infection were not matched within any donor.

V was cut by 4 bases and J by 3 bases, with 17 bases left in between. The CDR3 contains 15 residues. Germline loops: CDR1 SGHRS, CDR2 YFSETQ. About this clone itself: Its target is unknown.

This TCR was sampled from a human donor in good health. The chain recombines TRBV5-1 with TRBJ2-7, with D possibly TRBD2 on 6 matching bases. Sample: naive CD4+ T cells from PBMCs. As to subset: naive CD4+ T cells isolated by negative enrichment. The CDR3 DNA follows: TGCGCCAGCAGCCCGGAGGGGACGGCCATCTACGAGCAGTACTTC. As protein: CASSPEGTAIYEQYF.